Listed below are T cell receptor beta chains from one sample, sequenced in a study of blood T cell repertoires in COVID-19. Sequencing used immunoSEQ multiplex PCR; TCRdb keeps in-frame clones, though not all of them. The table shows 150,000 to 200,000 clones, with 75% to 90% occurring only once. Material for sequencing was peripheral blood. Receptors were obtained from a human donor with acute or convalescent COVID-19. The donor label of this sample is uncertain. Each CDR3 is given with its conserved first and last residue. A D gene is named only where the DNA matches it firmly. Rows give clone size only sometimes, using once, few, many, or a class for an expanded clone.

J	size	V	D	DNA	CDR3
TRBJ2-7	.	TRBV30	TRBD2	TGTGCCTGGAAGAAGGGACTAGCGGCTTACGAGCAGTACTTC	CAWKKGLAAYEQYF
TRBJ1-1	.	TRBV5-4	TRBD1	TGTGCCAGCAGCTTAAGGACAGGGAGGGGCGCTGAAGCTTTCTTT	CASSLRTGRGAEAFF
TRBJ1-2	.	TRBV5-1	.	TGCGCCAGCAGCTTGGGAGTCGACTACACCTTC	CASSLGVDYTF
TRBJ2-2	.	TRBV11-3	TRBD2	TGTGCCAGCAACTTAGGACTAGCGAACACCGGGGAGCTGTTTTTT	CASNLGLANTGELFF
TRBJ2-1	.	TRBV7-8	TRBD2	TGTGCCAGCAGCTCCCCTAGCGGGGGGGCTAATGAGCAGTTCTTC	CASSSPSGGANEQFF
TRBJ1-2	.	TRBV18	TRBD1	TGTGCCAGCTCACCACCGACGCGAACCGGGACAGGGGATGGCTACACCTTC	CASSPPTRTGTGDGYTF
TRBJ1-2	.	TRBV28	TRBD1	TGTGCCAGCAGTTTCGGAAGGACAGGGGGCATCGGCTACACCTTC	CASSFGRTGGIGYTF
TRBJ1-2	.	TRBV27	TRBD1	TGTGCCAGCAGTTTAGGACAGGGGGCGCGGGGCTACACCTTC	CASSLGQGARGYTF
TRBJ1-4	.	TRBV4-3	.	TGCGCCAGCAGCCAACGCCGGTTACCAGGGGCGAACTTGGCCCGCGAAAAACTGTTTTTT	CASSQRRLPGANLAREKLFF
TRBJ1-1	.	TRBV6-6	.	TGTGCCAGCAGTTCCGTCACTGAAGCTTTCTTT	CASSSVTEAFF
TRBJ2-1	.	TRBV5-1	TRBD2	TGCGCCAGCAGCTTGGACACTAGCGGGGGTTCCAATGAGCAGTTCTTC	CASSLDTSGGSNEQFF
TRBJ1-1	.	TRBV6-2/TRBV6-3	.	TGTGCCAGCAGTTACTCATGGACAATCGTCAACACTGAAGCTTTCTTT	CASSYSWTIVNTEAFF
TRBJ1-1	few	TRBV18	TRBD1	TGTGCCAGCTCACCGACTACAAGACCCGGGACAGGGTTCACTGAAGCTTTCTTT	CASSPTTRPGTGFTEAFF
TRBJ1-1	.	TRBV27	.	TGTGCCAGCAGTTTGGGGGCTATGAACACTGAAGCTTTCTTT	CASSLGAMNTEAFF
TRBJ1-2	.	TRBV29-1	.	TGCAGCGTGGCCGACAGTGATGGCTACACCTTC	CSVADSDGYTF
TRBJ2-5	.	TRBV7-8	TRBD2	TGTGCCAGCAGCTTAGTTAGCGGGGAAATGGGAGAGACCCAGTACTTC	CASSLVSGEMGETQYF
TRBJ2-7	.	TRBV3-1/TRBV3-2	TRBD1	TGTGCCAGCAGCCAAGCCGGGGACAGGGCCTACGAGCAGTACTTC	CASSQAGDRAYEQYF
TRBJ1-2	.	TRBV29-1	.	TGCAGCGCCACCGGCGGGCAGATCTATGGCTACACCTTC	CSATGGQIYGYTF
TRBJ1-2	.	TRBV19	TRBD1	TGTGCCAGTAGTATTGGACAGGGGGCTGGTGGCTACACCTTC	CASSIGQGAGGYTF
TRBJ1-2	.	TRBV28	.	TGTGCCAGCAGACCCCCGGGTCCTAAGGACTCCACCTTC	CASRPPGPKDSTF
TRBJ1-5	.	TRBV6-6	.	TGTGCCAGCAGTTATTCGGAGCATATAGTAGGTCAGCCCCAGCATTTT	CASSYSEHIVGQPQHF
TRBJ2-1	few	TRBV3-1/TRBV3-2	TRBD2	TGTGCCAGCAGCCAAGGTCTTAGAGCGGGGGGGTACAATGAGCAGTTCTTC	CASSQGLRAGGYNEQFF
TRBJ1-3	few	TRBV7-9	.	TGTGCCAGCAGCTATGGAGGCTCTGGAAACACCATATATTTT	CASSYGGSGNTIYF
TRBJ1-4	.	TRBV15	.	TGTGCCACCAGCAGAGATGGGGGCTTTAATGAAAAACTGTTTTTT	CATSRDGGFNEKLFF
TRBJ1-2	.	TRBV4-1	TRBD1	TGCGCCAGCAGCCACCGACAGGGAAATTTGGGTGATGGCTACACCTTC	CASSHRQGNLGDGYTF
TRBJ2-1	.	TRBV6-2/TRBV6-3	TRBD2	TGTGCCAGCAGTTCCGGGACTAGCGCCCTGAGCTCCTACAATGAGCAGTTCTTC	CASSSGTSALSSYNEQFF
TRBJ1-5	.	TRBV15	TRBD1	TGTGCCACCAGCCGGGACAGCCGGTCGGGGCCCCAGCATTTT	CATSRDSRSGPQHF
TRBJ2-5	.	TRBV30	TRBD2	TGTGCCTGGACCCTGAATCGGCGGGGGCAAGAGACCCAGTACTTC	CAWTLNRRGQETQYF
TRBJ1-1	.	TRBV5-6	.	TGTGCCAGCAGCCCAACTTTTAGCAGGGTTGAAGCTTTCTTT	CASSPTFSRVEAFF
TRBJ1-5	.	TRBV19	TRBD1	TGTGCCAGTACTCTACAGGGGGCTCGCAATCAGCCCCAGCATTTT	CASTLQGARNQPQHF
TRBJ1-1	.	TRBV3-1/TRBV3-2	.	TGTGCCAGCAGCCAAGATCGGGGAATCATGAACACTGAAGCTTTCTTT	CASSQDRGIMNTEAFF
TRBJ2-7	.	TRBV18	TRBD2	TGTGCCAGCTCACCAGGCAGCGGGATGTCCTACGAGCAGTACTTC	CASSPGSGMSYEQYF
TRBJ2-1	.	TRBV3-1/TRBV3-2	.	TGTGCCAGCAGCCAAGTTGGGGGGTTTCAGTTCTTC	CASSQVGGFQFF
TRBJ2-7	once	TRBV29-1	.	TGCAGCGTTAAGGGGCCCCGCGACCGAGCCTACGAGCAGTACTTC	CSVKGPRDRAYEQYF
TRBJ2-2	.	TRBV4-1	TRBD2	TGCGCCAGCAGCTATAAGCGGGGGGGGTCAACCGGGGAGCTGTTTTTT	CASSYKRGGSTGELFF
TRBJ1-4	.	TRBV3-1/TRBV3-2	TRBD1	TGTGCCAGCAGCCAACAGATGGGGACAGCAACTAATGAAAAACTGTTTTTT	CASSQQMGTATNEKLFF
TRBJ1-6	.	TRBV2	.	TGTGCCAGCAGTGTGGAACAGCGGCTAAATTCACCCCTCCACTTT	CASSVEQRLNSPLHF
TRBJ1-4	.	TRBV7-2	TRBD1	TGTGCCAGCAGCTCAGGGGGATCAAATGAAAAACTGTTTTTT	CASSSGGSNEKLFF
TRBJ1-2	.	TRBV30	TRBD1	TGTGCCTGGAGTGTAGGGGACAGGAACTATGGCTACACCTTC	CAWSVGDRNYGYTF
TRBJ1-2	.	TRBV30	TRBD1	TGTGCCTGGAGTCCAGGACAGGGGGCGCGCGATGGCTACACCTTC	CAWSPGQGARDGYTF
TRBJ1-6	.	TRBV19	.	TGTGCCAGTAGTATAGCTCCAGGGGTCCTCCACTTT	CASSIAPGVLHF
TRBJ1-2	.	TRBV5-6	.	TGTGCCAGCAGCTCGACAGGCCTCTACACCTTC	CASSSTGLYTF
TRBJ1-2	few	TRBV30	.	TGTGCCTGGAGGCAGGTTAACTATGGCTACACCTTC	CAWRQVNYGYTF
TRBJ1-2	.	TRBV6-5	.	TGTGCCAGCAGTTACTCGAGTGGGGGCGGCTATGGCTACACCTTC	CASSYSSGGGYGYTF
TRBJ2-4	few	TRBV14	.	TGTGCCAGCAGCCAAGTAGCTGACATTCAGTACTTC	CASSQVADIQYF
TRBJ1-1	.	TRBV5-4	.	TGTGCCAGCAGCTTGGCCGGGACACTGAACACTGAAGCTTTCTTT	CASSLAGTLNTEAFF
TRBJ1-6	.	TRBV6-5	.	TGTGCCAGCAGTCCCTCGGGACACCCTAATTCACCCCTCCACTTT	CASSPSGHPNSPLHF
TRBJ2-7	.	TRBV12-3/TRBV12-4	TRBD1	TGTGCCAGCAGTTCGGACAGGGGTTACGAGCAGTACTTC	CASSSDRGYEQYF
TRBJ1-1	.	TRBV7-9	.	TGTGCCAGCAGCCTAACAGGGTACGCTTTCTTT	CASSLTGYAFF
TRBJ1-1	.	TRBV4-3	TRBD1	TGCGCCAGCAGCCAAGCCTCAGGGGGCAGGACTGAAGCTTTCTTT	CASSQASGGRTEAFF
TRBJ1-2	once	TRBV19	TRBD1	TGTGCCAGTAGCACGCGGGACAGGGGAATAGTACGGGGCTACACCTTC	CASSTRDRGIVRGYTF
TRBJ1-3	.	TRBV19	TRBD1	TGTGCCAGTAGTATAGTAACAGGGGGCGCATCTGGAAACACCATATATTTT	CASSIVTGGASGNTIYF
TRBJ1-1	.	TRBV27	.	TGTGCCAGCAGTCCCCGGGGGATTGAAGCTTTCTTT	CASSPRGIEAFF
TRBJ1-3	.	TRBV6-5	TRBD1	TGTGCCAGCAAGGGACAGCTTTTCTCTGGAAACACCATATATTTT	CASKGQLFSGNTIYF
TRBJ1-2	once	TRBV5-5	.	TGTGCCAGCAGCTTGGTTCTATATGGGGGCTCGAGATCTTATGGCTACACCTTC	CASSLVLYGGSRSYGYTF
TRBJ1-5	.	TRBV6-5	.	TGTGCCAGCAGACAGGGATCCAATCAGCCCCAGCATTTT	CASRQGSNQPQHF
TRBJ2-2	.	TRBV19	.	TGTGTGACCAGGGGGACTAACACCGGGGAGCTGTTTTTT	CVTRGTNTGELFF
TRBJ1-1	.	TRBV7-2	.	TGTGCCAGCAGGGGGGGGCTTAACGCGAACACTGAAGCTTTCTTT	CASRGGLNANTEAFF